These 26 T cell receptor beta chains were sequenced from one sample in a study of blood T cell repertoires in COVID-19. Here immunoSEQ multiplex PCR was the method, and the copy in TCRdb shows in-frame clones only, minus some. The table shows about 110,000 clones, with 82% occurring only once. Material for sequencing was peripheral blood. All receptors derive from a woman aged 55-75 years with acute or convalescent COVID-19.

The V call is TRBV10-3, the J call TRBJ1-1, with 12 bases aligning to TRBD1. With 8 bases clipped from V and 5 bases from J, the junction kept 18 bases outside the gene matches. The germline V gene encodes CDR1 ENHRY and CDR2 SYGVKD. The CDR3 totals 18 residues. The CDR3 loop reads CAIQEGQGATLSGTEAFF. The CDR3 coding sequence is TGTGCCATCCAAGAGGGACAGGGGGCGACGTTATCGGGAACTGAAGCTTTCTTT.

This clone came up once. The CDR3 protein is CASSLGTFRETQYF. The DNA of the CDR3 is TGTGCCAGCAGCTTGGGGACTTTTAGGGAGACCCAGTACTTC. The chain links TRBV5-4 to TRBJ2-5, with D possibly matching TRBD2 (5 bases). The germline CDR1 and CDR2 sequences are SGHNT and YYREEE (reference sequence). V shed 0 bases and J shed 5 bases, with 11 bases lying between them. The CDR3 spans 14 residues.

The sample holds a few counts of this clone. The chain couples TRBV28 to TRBJ2-3; D is ambiguous. CDR1 is MDHEN and CDR2 is SYDVKM in the germline V gene. The CDR3 is made up of 15 amino acids. Trimming removed 4 bases at V and 8 bases at J, with 19 bases between. This CDR3 reads CASSYGPWKRGTQYF. The CDR3 coding sequence is TGTGCCAGCAGTTATGGCCCTTGGAAACGAGGTACGCAGTATTTT.

This chain connects TRBV11-2 to TRBJ2-7; TRBD2 agrees at 8 bases. The CDR3 is 12 amino acids. Trimming cost V 5 bases and J 10 bases; bases outside gene matches: 7. CDR1 and CDR2 (germline): SGHAT, FQNNGV. CDR3 sequence: CASSIRTSRQYF. Here the CDR3 DNA reads TGTGCCAGCAGCATAAGGACTAGCCGTCAGTACTTC.

The V and J genes are TRBV4-2 and TRBJ2-1; 8 bases map to TRBD2. The trim removed 0 bases at V and 4 bases at J, leaving 2 bases unmatched. The CDR3 spans 15 residues. In germline, CDR1 is LGHNA, CDR2 YNFKEQ. CDR3 amino acids: CASSQDSGEYNEQFF. As DNA, the CDR3 is TGTGCCAGCAGCCAAGATAGCGGGGAATACAATGAGCAGTTCTTC.

This clone has more than one count but fewer than ten. The CDR3 DNA reads as TGTGCCAGCAGCCCGAGGGGGCTGGTATCTGGGGCCAACGTCCTGACTTTC. Residues: CASSPRGLVSGANVLTF. This chain joins TRBV5-4 and TRBJ2-6; the match to TRBD1 covers 7 bases. There are 17 residues in the CDR3. Unmatched junction bases numbered 8, after V lost 4 bases and J lost 1 base. Germline lookup yields CDR1 SGHNT and CDR2 YYREEE (reference sequence).

This clone was recorded once. V is TRBV5-5 and J is TRBJ2-5; D is uncertain. Germline V lookup: CDR1 SGHKS, CDR2 YYEKEE (reference sequence). This CDR3 has 15 residues. The ends were cut back, 1 base at V and 6 bases at J, with 16 bases in the middle. The DNA for the CDR3 is TGTGCCAGCAGCTTGCGCATACTAATTGATAAGACCCAGTACTTC. Translating gives CASSLRILIDKTQYF.

The rearrangement links TRBV15 to TRBJ2-1, with 8 bases identical to TRBD2. The CDR3 has 16 residues. Per germline, CDR1 LNHNV and CDR2 YYDKDF (reference sequence). Unmatched junction bases numbered 5, after V lost 1 base and J lost 3 bases. In nucleotides, the CDR3 is TGTGCCACCAGCAGAGTGCCGGGACTAGTCTACAATGAGCAGTTCTTC. This sequence encodes CATSRVPGLVYNEQFF.

As regards this clone: A much larger clone is a single base away; this may be a read error. In the same sample, other DNA sequences code for this CDR3. The CDR3 coding sequence is TGCAGTGCTAGTCCTCTTGCCGGGGGGGGCCCCGGGGAGCTGTTTTTT. It specifies CSASPLAGGGPGELFF. The V call is TRBV20-1, the J call TRBJ2-2, with TRBD2 identical over 8 bases. Trimming at V came to 3 bases and at J to 6 bases, leaving 12 bases not matched to a gene. Germline values: CDR1 DFQATT, CDR2 SNEGSKA (reference sequence). The CDR3 consists of 16 residues.

V gene TRBV5-5 combines with J gene TRBJ1-3; unclear D gene. This CDR3 spans 15 amino acids. The V and J ends lost 0 bases and 2 bases respectively, with 9 bases between them. From germline, CDR1 is SGHKS and CDR2 YYEKEE (reference sequence). This chain's CDR3 is CASSLVSGTGNTIYF. CDR3 coding DNA: TGTGCCAGCAGCTTGGTTTCGGGGACTGGAAACACCATATATTTT.

This clone was found once. V gene TRBV6-5 combines with J gene TRBJ1-5, with 7 nucleotides matching TRBD1. Per germline, CDR1 MNHEY and CDR2 SVGAGI. This CDR3 comprises 16 residues. V gave up 3 bases and J gave up 3 bases; unmatched junction bases: 8. The DNA of the CDR3 is TGTGCCAGCAGTTATAGCGCAGGGGGTTACAATCAGCCCCAGCATTTT. It yields the protein CASSYSAGGYNQPQHF.

Comments on this clone: The junction departs from the called germline gene at one end, perhaps through a read error. This chain uses TRBV30 with TRBJ1-5, with D possibly TRBD1 on 5 matching bases. The germline gives CDR1 GTSNPN, CDR2 SVGIG (reference sequence). CDR3 length: 14 residues. The DNA of the CDR3 is TGTGCCTGGAGCCTGCCAGGGAATCGTCAGTCCCAGCATTTT. Its translation: CAWSLPGNRQSQHF.

The genes are TRBV28 and TRBJ1-1; no definite D call. The germline gives CDR1 MDHEN, CDR2 SYDVKM. The CDR3 totals 15 residues. V was clipped by 3 bases and J by 4 bases, with 15 bases between them. The CDR3 protein is CASSLLGGGSTEAFF. The CDR3 bases are TGTGCCAGCAGTTTGTTGGGAGGTGGTTCCACTGAAGCTTTCTTT.

V and J are TRBV7-9 and TRBJ1-4; no reliable D call. V gave up 1 base and J gave up 3 bases, with 12 bases separating them. CDR3 length: 16 residues. Per germline, CDR1 SEHNR and CDR2 FQNEAQ (reference sequence). CDR3 coding DNA: TGTGCCAGCAGCTTAGGTTGGCTCGAGGCTAATGAAAAACTGTTTTTT. It codes for CASSLGWLEANEKLFF.

The sample holds many counts of this clone. V usage is TRBV27 and J usage is TRBJ2-2; D remains unclear. The germline V gene encodes CDR1 MNHEY and CDR2 SMNVEV (reference sequence). The CDR3 spans 13 residues. The V end was cut by 6 bases, the J end by 0 bases, with 5 bases between. CDR3 sequence reads: CASRGSNTGELFF. The CDR3 DNA reads TGTGCCAGCAGGGGCTCGAACACCGGGGAGCTGTTTTTT.

The table lists this clone with a few counts. The chain employs TRBV21-1 and TRBJ1-3. TRBV21-1 corresponds to a pseudogene. The CDR3 sequence is 16 residues long. The CDR3 coding sequence is TGTGCCAGCGTCACGGTCTTCGGGATCTCTGGAAACACCATATATTTT. Translated: CASVTVFGISGNTIYF.

V usage is TRBV18 and J usage is TRBJ1-4, with D uncertain. Germline CDR1 KGHSH, CDR2 LQKENI. The CDR3 covers 13 residues. Trimming stripped 0 bases from V and 8 bases from J, with 7 bases between. CDR3 coding DNA: TGTGCCAGCTCACCACCCCGGGAGGAAAAACTGTTTTTT. Amino acids: CASSPPREEKLFF.

The chain recombines TRBV19 with TRBJ1-5; D not certain. With 8 bases removed from V and 5 bases from J, the gap between germline ends came to 19 bases. This CDR3 region has 15 residues. Germline CDR1 LNHDA, CDR2 SQIVND (reference sequence). CDR3: CASGVTFGLDQPQHF. Here the CDR3 DNA reads TGTGCCAGTGGAGTCACGTTCGGTCTGGATCAGCCCCAGCATTTT.

The V and J genes are TRBV18 and TRBJ2-2; D is ambiguous. Germline V lookup: CDR1 KGHSH, CDR2 LQKENI. V lost 0 bases to trimming and J lost 3 bases, with 5 bases between them. This CDR3 has 14 residues. The CDR3 DNA is TGTGCCAGCTCACCACCTGAGCACACCGGGGAGCTGTTTTTT. This gives the protein CASSPPEHTGELFF.

The chain joins TRBV11-1 to TRBJ1-1; D not resolved. V was pared by 2 bases and J by 6 bases, with 13 bases between. CDR1 SGHAT and CDR2 FQDESV come from the germline V gene (reference sequence). The CDR3 consists of 14 residues. In DNA form, the CDR3 reads TGTGCCAGCAGCTTATTCTCCCATGAGGCTGAAGCTTTCTTT. Protein: CASSLFSHEAEAFF.

This clone was seen only once. The J gene is TRBJ1-4, the V gene TRBV7-9; no firm D call. The CDR3 sequence is 15 residues long. The ends were cut back, 5 bases at V and 8 bases at J, with 18 bases in the middle. In germline, CDR1 is SEHNR, CDR2 FQNEAQ (reference sequence). The CDR3 is CASSGGSDGGEKLFF. The CDR3 bases are TGTGCCAGCAGCGGAGGCTCTGACGGAGGGGAAAAACTGTTTTTT.

A few counts support this clone. The chain employs TRBV7-3 and TRBJ1-1, with a weak D call TRBD1 (5 bases). Germline V gene sequence: CDR1 SGHTA, CDR2 FQGTGA. The V and J ends lost 2 bases and 4 bases respectively, with 8 bases between them. The CDR3 has 13 residues. CDR3 coding DNA: TGTGCCAGCAGCTTAGGGACTCCCACTGAAGCTTTCTTT. This encodes CASSLGTPTEAFF. The full variable domain, in which reference TRBV7-3 and TRBJ1-1 provide the parts outside the CDR3, is GAGVSQTPSNKVTEKGKYVELRCDPISGHTALYWYRQSLGQGPEFLIYFQGTGAADDSGLPNDRFFAVRPEGSVSTLKIQRTERGDSAVYLCASSLGTPTEAFFGQGTRLTVV.

The V and J genes are TRBV5-1 and TRBJ1-2; D remains ambiguous. Germline-derived CDR1 and CDR2 are SGHRS and YFSETQ. Trimming removed 4 bases from V and 6 bases from J, with 13 bases in between. CDR3 length equals 13 residues. The CDR3 DNA follows: TGCGCCAGCAGCACCGACACGGGGAATGGCTACACCTTC. It codes for CASSTDTGNGYTF.

The chain couples TRBV4-1 to TRBJ1-4; possibly TRBD1 for D (6 bases). Germline V gene lookup returns CDR1 MGHRA and CDR2 YSYEKL. Trimming cost V 4 bases and J 8 bases, with 11 bases left between them. The CDR3 contains 13 residues. The CDR3 region has the DNA TGCGCCAGCAGCCTCCCTACAGGGGAAAAACTGTTTTTT. Translating it yields CASSLPTGEKLFF.

The chain carries TRBV9 and TRBJ2-1, with TRBD2 identical over 7 bases. The V gene end was trimmed by 3 bases and the J gene end by 3 bases; junction bases not matched to a gene: 6. From germline, CDR1 is SGDLS and CDR2 YYNGEE. The CDR3 consists of 15 residues. The CDR3 DNA is TGTGCCAGCAGCGCTTCGGGGGGTAACTACAATGAGCAGTTCTTC. Residues: CASSASGGNYNEQFF.

The chain links TRBV7-3 to TRBJ2-7, with D uncertain. The CDR3 totals 14 residues. Germline V CDR1 and CDR2: SGHTA, FQGTGA. V was clipped by 5 bases and J by 4 bases, with 15 bases between them. CDR3 amino acids: CASSLYSKPYEQYF. CDR3 coding DNA: TGTGCCAGCAGCCTTTACTCCAAACCGTACGAGCAGTACTTC.